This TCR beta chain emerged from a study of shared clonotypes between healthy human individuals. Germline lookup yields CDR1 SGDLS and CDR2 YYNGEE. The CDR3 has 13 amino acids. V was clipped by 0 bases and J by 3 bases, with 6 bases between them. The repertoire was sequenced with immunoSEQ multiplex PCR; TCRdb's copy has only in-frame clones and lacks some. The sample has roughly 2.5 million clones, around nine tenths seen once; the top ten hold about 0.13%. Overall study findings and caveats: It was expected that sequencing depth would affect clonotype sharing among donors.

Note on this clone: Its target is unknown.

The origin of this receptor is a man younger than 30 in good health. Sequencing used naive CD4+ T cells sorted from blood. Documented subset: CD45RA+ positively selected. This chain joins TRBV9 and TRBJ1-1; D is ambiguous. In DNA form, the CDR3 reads TGTGCCAGCAGCGTAGTCGTGGACACTGAAGCTTTCTTT. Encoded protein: CASSVVVDTEAFF.